The clone carrying this TCR beta chain was observed a handful of times. Original data processing: Amplification with reference gene primers provided the estimates of nucleated cell counts. Measured with immunoSEQ multiplex PCR; TCRdb has only the in-frame clones, and not every one. The DNA gave D and trimming, while V, J and clone size come from that table. Of under 80,000 clones listed, more than 75% are singletons. This sample is drawn from a study of blood T cell repertoires in COVID-19. The TCR comes from a human donor in a cohort sampled during active COVID-19. The source material was peripheral blood.

In DNA form, the CDR3 reads TGCAGCGTAATGGGGCGGGGTTACCAAGAGACCCAGTACTTC. As protein: CSVMGRGYQETQYF. This rearrangement joins TRBV29-1 to TRBJ2-5; the D gene is possibly TRBD2 (6 bases). The germline V gene encodes CDR1 SQVTM and CDR2 ANQGSEA. V lost 6 bases to trimming and J lost 0 bases, with 14 bases between them. CDR3 length: 14 amino acids.